This TCR beta chain was identified during a study of cytomegalovirus exposure and HLA in healthy donors. Clones were sequenced by immunoSEQ multiplex PCR, and TCRdb holds only the in-frame ones, with some missing. The profile shows some 240,000 clones, 80% to 90% of them singletons. The junction had 12 bases not matched to a gene; V was cut back by 0 bases and J by 8 bases. From germline, CDR1 is MGHRA and CDR2 YSYEKL. This CDR3 is built from 18 residues. This clonotype was obtained from a woman in her late teens or twenties in good health and CMV-seropositive. This rearrangement joins TRBV4-1 to TRBJ2-1, with 11 bases matching TRBD2. Sequenced: PBMCs. CDR3 loop: CASSQEVTSGTLTDEQFF. The CDR3 nucleotides are TGCGCCAGCAGCCAAGAAGTGACTAGCGGGACTCTTACCGATGAGCAGTTCTTC.